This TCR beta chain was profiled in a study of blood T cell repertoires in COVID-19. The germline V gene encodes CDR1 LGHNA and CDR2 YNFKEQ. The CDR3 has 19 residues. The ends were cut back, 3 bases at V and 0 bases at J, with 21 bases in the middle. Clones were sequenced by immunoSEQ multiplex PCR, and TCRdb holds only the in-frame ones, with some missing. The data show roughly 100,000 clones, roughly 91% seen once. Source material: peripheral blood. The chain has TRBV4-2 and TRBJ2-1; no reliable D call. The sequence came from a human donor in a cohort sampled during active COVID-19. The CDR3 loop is CASSHQQVGAESSYNEQFF. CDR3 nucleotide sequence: TGTGCCAGCAGCCACCAGCAGGTGGGCGCTGAAAGCTCCTACAATGAGCAGTTCTTC.